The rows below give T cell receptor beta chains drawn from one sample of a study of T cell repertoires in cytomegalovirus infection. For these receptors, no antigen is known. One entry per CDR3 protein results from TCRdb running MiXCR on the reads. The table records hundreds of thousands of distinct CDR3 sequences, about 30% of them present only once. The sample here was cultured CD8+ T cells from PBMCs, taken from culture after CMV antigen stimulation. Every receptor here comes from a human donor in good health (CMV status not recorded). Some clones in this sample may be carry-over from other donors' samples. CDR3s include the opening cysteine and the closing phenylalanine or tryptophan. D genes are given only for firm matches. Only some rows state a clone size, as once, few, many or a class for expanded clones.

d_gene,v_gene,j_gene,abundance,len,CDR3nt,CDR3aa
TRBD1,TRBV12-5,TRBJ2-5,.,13,TGTGCTAGCGTACCGGGACAGGGAGAGACCCAGTACTTC,CASVPGQGETQYF
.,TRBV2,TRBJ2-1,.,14,TGTGCCAGCAAGATTGAACCCTCCTACAGCGAGCAGTTCTTC,CASKIEPSYSEQFF
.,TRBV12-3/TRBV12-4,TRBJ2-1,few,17,TGTGCCAGCAGTTTTTGGCGGAGGGGCCGGCTAGACAATGAGCAGTTCTTC,CASSFWRRGRLDNEQFF
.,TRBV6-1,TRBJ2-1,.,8,TGTGCCAGCCCTGAGCAGTTCTTC,CASPEQFF
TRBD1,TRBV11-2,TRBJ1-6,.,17,TGTGCCAGCAGCGCAGCCGGGACAGGGGTTTATAATTCACCCCTCCACTTT,CASSAAGTGVYNSPLHF
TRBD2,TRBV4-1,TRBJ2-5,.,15,TGCGCCAGCAGCCAACCTAGCGGGGGGGTGGAGACCCAGTACTTC,CASSQPSGGVETQYF
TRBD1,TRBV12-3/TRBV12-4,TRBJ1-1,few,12,TGTGCCAGCATTACAGGGGGCACTGAAGCTTTCTTT,CASITGGTEAFF
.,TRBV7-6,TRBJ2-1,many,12,TGTGCCAGCAGCCCCGGAAATGAGGAGCAGTTCTTC,CASSPGNEEQFF
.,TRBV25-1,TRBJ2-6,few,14,TGTGCCAGCAGTGAATTCTCTGGGGCCAACGTCCTGACTTTC,CASSEFSGANVLTF
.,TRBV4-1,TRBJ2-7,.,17,TGCGCCAGCAGCCAAGGATGGAACCAGGACTGGGTCGACGAGCAGTACTTC,CASSQGWNQDWVDEQYF
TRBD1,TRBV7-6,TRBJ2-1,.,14,TGTGCCAGCAGCTTAAGTGGACAGGGGTTTGAGCAGTTCTTC,CASSLSGQGFEQFF
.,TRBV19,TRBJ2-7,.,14,TGTGCCAGTAGTGCCGGACTTAGTGCCTACGAGCAGTACTTC,CASSAGLSAYEQYF
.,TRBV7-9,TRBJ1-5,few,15,TGTGCCAGCAGCTTAGCGTTGGGGAGCAATCAGCCCCAGCATTTT,CASSLALGSNQPQHF
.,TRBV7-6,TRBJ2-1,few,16,TGTGCCAGCAGCAAGGGAAGCAGATCCTCCTACAATGAGCAGTTCTTC,CASSKGSRSSYNEQFF
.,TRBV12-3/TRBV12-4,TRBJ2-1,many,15,TGTGCCAGCAGCCTGGGAGTTTCGAATTACAATGAGCAGTTCTTC,CASSLGVSNYNEQFF
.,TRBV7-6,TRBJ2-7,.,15,TGTGCCAGCAGCTTAGGGACAGTCAGCTCCTACGAGCAGTACTTC,CASSLGTVSSYEQYF
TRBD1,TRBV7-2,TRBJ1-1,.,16,TGTGCCAGCAGCCCTTTATCCGGGACAGCCGGCACTGAAGCTTTCTTT,CASSPLSGTAGTEAFF
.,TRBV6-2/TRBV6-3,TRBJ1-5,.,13,TGTGCCAGCAGTTATGCAGGTCATCAGCCCCAGCATTTT,CASSYAGHQPQHF
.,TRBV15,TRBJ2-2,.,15,TGTGCCACCAGCAGAGTGGGGGGGAACACCGGGGAGCTGTTTTTT,CATSRVGGNTGELFF
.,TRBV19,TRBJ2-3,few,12,TGTGCCAGTACCCCAGGGGCGGGTACGCAGTATTTT,CASTPGAGTQYF
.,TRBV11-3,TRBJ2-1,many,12,TGTGCCAGCAGCTTAGGAGGAACTGAGCAGTTCTTC,CASSLGGTEQFF
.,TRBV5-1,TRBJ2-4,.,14,TGCGCCAGCAGAGGACTTCGTGGCAAAAACATTCAGTACTTC,CASRGLRGKNIQYF
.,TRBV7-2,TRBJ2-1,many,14,TGTGCCAGCAGCTTGAAGGGGTTGGGATATGAGCAGTTCTTC,CASSLKGLGYEQFF
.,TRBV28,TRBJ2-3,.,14,TGTGCCAGCAGTTGGACAGACAGCACAGATACGCAGTATTTT,CASSWTDSTDTQYF
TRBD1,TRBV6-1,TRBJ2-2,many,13,TGTGCCCGCCAGGGGGTAAACGTCGGGGAGCTGTTTTTT,CARQGVNVGELFF
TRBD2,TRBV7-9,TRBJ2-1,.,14,TGTGCCAGCAGCTCGTCGGGACTAGCGGGGGAGCAGTTCTTC,CASSSSGLAGEQFF
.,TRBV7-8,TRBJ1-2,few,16,TGTGCCAGCAGCCCGAGGGCAGGGGCTTCTAACTATGGCTACACCTTC,CASSPRAGASNYGYTF
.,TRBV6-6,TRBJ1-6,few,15,TGTGCCAGCAGTTCCCTGACAGACGTCGGCTCACCCCTCCACTTT,CASSSLTDVGSPLHF
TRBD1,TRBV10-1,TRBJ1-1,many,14,TGCGCCAGCAGCAAGACAGGGCCGAACACTGAAGCTTTCTTT,CASSKTGPNTEAFF
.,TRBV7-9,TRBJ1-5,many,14,TGTGCCAGCAGCTTTGTGGGGGCCGGTCAGCCCCAGCATTTT,CASSFVGAGQPQHF
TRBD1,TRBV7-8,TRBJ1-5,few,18,TGTGCCAGCAGCCCTTACCGAACCTGGGACAGTAGTGATCAGCCCCAGCATTTT,CASSPYRTWDSSDQPQHF
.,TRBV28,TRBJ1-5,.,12,TGTGCCAGCAGCCAGCCGACTGGGCCCCAGCATTTT,CASSQPTGPQHF
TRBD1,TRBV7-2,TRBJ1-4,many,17,TGTGCCAGCAGCCCAACGCGGGACAGGTTGTGGAATGAAAAACTGTTTTTT,CASSPTRDRLWNEKLFF
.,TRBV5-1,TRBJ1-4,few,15,TGCGCCAGCAGCTTGGTAGGACAGTCTAATGAAAAACTGTTTTTT,CASSLVGQSNEKLFF
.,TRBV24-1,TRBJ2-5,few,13,TGTGCCACCATGCACAGGGACCAAGAGACCCAGTACTTC,CATMHRDQETQYF
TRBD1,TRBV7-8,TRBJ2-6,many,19,TGTGCCAGCAGCTTAGCCGGGACAGGGAGAGGAGCTGGGGCCAACGTCCTGACTTTC,CASSLAGTGRGAGANVLTF
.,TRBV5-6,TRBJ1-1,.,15,TGTGCCAGCAGCCGGGGGCGGGGCCTGAACACTGAAGCTTTCTTT,CASSRGRGLNTEAFF
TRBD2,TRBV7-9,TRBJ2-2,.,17,TGTGCCAGCAGCACCATTCTAGCGGGGCCGATACCCGGGGAGCTGTTTTTT,CASSTILAGPIPGELFF
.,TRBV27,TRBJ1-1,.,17,TGTGCCAGCAGTCTCAGGGTATGGGAAGCGGGGGGCACTGAAGCTTTCTTT,CASSLRVWEAGGTEAFF
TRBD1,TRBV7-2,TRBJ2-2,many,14,TGTGCCAGCAGCTCAGGGGGAAGGACCGGGGAGCTGTTTTTT,CASSSGGRTGELFF
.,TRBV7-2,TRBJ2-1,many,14,TGTGCCAGCAGCTCGCGGCGCTACCCCAATGAGCAGTTCTTC,CASSSRRYPNEQFF
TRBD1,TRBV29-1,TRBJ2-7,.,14,TGCAGCGTTGAGCACAGGGGTAGCTCCTACGAGCAGTACTTC,CSVEHRGSSYEQYF
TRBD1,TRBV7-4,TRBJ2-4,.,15,TGTGCCAGCAGCACTCGTCTGGACAGGAAAAACATTCAGTACTTC,CASSTRLDRKNIQYF
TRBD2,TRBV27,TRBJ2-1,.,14,TGTGCCAGCAGTCCGGGACTAGCGGGGCCGGGCGTAATCTTC,CASSPGLAGPGVIF
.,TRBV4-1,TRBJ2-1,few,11,TGCGCCAGCAATGGACTCAATGAGCAGTTCTTC,CASNGLNEQFF
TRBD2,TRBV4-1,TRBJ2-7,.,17,TGCGCCAGCAGCCAAGCCCGCCTAACGGGGGGTTTCTACGAGCAGTACTTT,CASSQARLTGGFYEQYF
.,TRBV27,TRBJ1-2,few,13,TGTGCCAGCGGCTTCGGACCGAACTATGGCTACACCTTC,CASGFGPNYGYTF
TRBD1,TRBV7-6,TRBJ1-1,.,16,TGTGCCAGCAGCCCCGGGGACAGAATGTTGAACACTGAAGCTTTCTTT,CASSPGDRMLNTEAFF
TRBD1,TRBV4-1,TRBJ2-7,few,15,TGCGCCAGCAGCCAACTACGACAGGGTCCCTACGAGCAGTACTTC,CASSQLRQGPYEQYF
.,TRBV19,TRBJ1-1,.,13,TGTGCCAGTAGTATAGGGCCATGGACTGAAGCTTTCTTT,CASSIGPWTEAFF
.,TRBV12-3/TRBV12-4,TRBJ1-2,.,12,TGTGCCAGCAGTCCGGCCCTATATGGCTACACCTTC,CASSPALYGYTF
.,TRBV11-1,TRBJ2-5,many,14,TGTGCCAGCACCCCCGGGCGGGGCGGCGAGACCCAGTACTTC,CASTPGRGGETQYF
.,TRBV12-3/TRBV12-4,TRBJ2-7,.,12,TGTGCCAGCAGTTTAAAGGTGGGCGAGCAGTACTTC,CASSLKVGEQYF
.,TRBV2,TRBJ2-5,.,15,TGTGCCAGTAACCTTGGGAGGGGGTTTCAAGAGACCCAGTACTTC,CASNLGRGFQETQYF
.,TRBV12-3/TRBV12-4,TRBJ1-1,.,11,TGTGCCAGCAGTTGGGGCCTTGAAGCTTTCTTT,CASSWGLEAFF
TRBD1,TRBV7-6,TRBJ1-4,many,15,TGTGCCAGCAGCCCGGAGGGACAGCTTAATGAAAAACTGTTTTTT,CASSPEGQLNEKLFF